This is a list of T cell receptor beta chains from one sample in a study of beta chain features in type 1 diabetes. Only in-frame clones appear in the TCRdb table, and some are missing; sequencing was by immunoSEQ multiplex PCR. Of hundreds of thousands of clones in the sample, around 12% were seen once. The specimen sequenced was naive CD4+ T cells from blood. The receptors were sampled from a man between 18 and 35 years old in good health. The CDR3 runs from the conserved cysteine through the conserved F or W. Each record gives: V gene, clone size, D gene, J gene, CDR3 protein, CDR3 DNA. D genes are given only for firm matches. Rows give clone size only sometimes, using once, few, many, or a class for an expanded clone.

v_gene: TRBV4-3
abundance: few
d_gene: TRBD1
j_gene: TRBJ1-4
CDR3aa: CASSQTGGNEKLFF
CDR3nt: TGCGCCAGCAGCCAAACAGGGGGGAATGAAAAACTGTTTTTT

v_gene: TRBV5-1
abundance: few
d_gene: .
j_gene: TRBJ1-6
CDR3aa: CASSRGLGRRNSPLHF
CDR3nt: TGCGCCAGCAGCCGGGGACTGGGACGGAGGAATTCACCCCTCCACTTT

v_gene: TRBV28
abundance: few
d_gene: .
j_gene: TRBJ1-3
CDR3aa: CASLQTFGTGNTIYF
CDR3nt: TGTGCCAGCCTCCAGACTTTCGGGACTGGAAACACCATATATTTT

v_gene: TRBV7-7
abundance: few
d_gene: .
j_gene: TRBJ2-1
CDR3aa: CASSAAEILNEQFF
CDR3nt: TGTGCTAGCAGTGCAGCGGAGATTCTAAATGAGCAGTTCTTC

v_gene: TRBV7-9
abundance: few
d_gene: .
j_gene: TRBJ2-5
CDR3aa: CASSLPNQETQYF
CDR3nt: TGTGCCAGCAGCCTACCCAACCAAGAGACCCAGTACTTC

v_gene: TRBV28
abundance: .
d_gene: .
j_gene: TRBJ2-2
CDR3aa: CASDHAGRTGELFF
CDR3nt: TGTGCCTCAGACCACGCAGGGAGGACCGGGGAGCTGTTTTTT

v_gene: TRBV4-3
abundance: few
d_gene: TRBD2
j_gene: TRBJ2-3
CDR3aa: CASSQGYSGGATDTQYF
CDR3nt: TGCGCCAGCAGCCAAGGCTATAGCGGGGGGGCCACAGATACGCAGTATTTT

v_gene: TRBV10-3
abundance: few
d_gene: .
j_gene: TRBJ1-1
CDR3aa: CAISEFSTEAFF
CDR3nt: TGTGCCATCAGTGAGTTCTCCACTGAAGCTTTCTTT

v_gene: TRBV5-4
abundance: .
d_gene: .
j_gene: TRBJ1-2
CDR3aa: CASSIQGGNYGYTF
CDR3nt: TGTGCCAGCAGCATTCAGGGAGGAAACTATGGCTACACCTTC

v_gene: TRBV7-3
abundance: .
d_gene: .
j_gene: TRBJ2-7
CDR3aa: CASSPPGSSPHSYEQYF
CDR3nt: TGTGCCAGCAGCCCCCCCGGGTCCAGCCCGCACTCCTACGAGCAGTACTTC

v_gene: TRBV30
abundance: .
d_gene: TRBD2
j_gene: TRBJ2-5
CDR3aa: CAWDLGTSRLAQYF
CDR3nt: TGTGCCTGGGATCTCGGGACTAGTAGGTTGGCCCAGTACTTC

v_gene: TRBV18
abundance: .
d_gene: .
j_gene: TRBJ1-5
CDR3aa: CASSPGPGNQPQHF
CDR3nt: TGTGCCAGCTCACCAGGACCGGGGAATCAGCCCCAGCATTTT